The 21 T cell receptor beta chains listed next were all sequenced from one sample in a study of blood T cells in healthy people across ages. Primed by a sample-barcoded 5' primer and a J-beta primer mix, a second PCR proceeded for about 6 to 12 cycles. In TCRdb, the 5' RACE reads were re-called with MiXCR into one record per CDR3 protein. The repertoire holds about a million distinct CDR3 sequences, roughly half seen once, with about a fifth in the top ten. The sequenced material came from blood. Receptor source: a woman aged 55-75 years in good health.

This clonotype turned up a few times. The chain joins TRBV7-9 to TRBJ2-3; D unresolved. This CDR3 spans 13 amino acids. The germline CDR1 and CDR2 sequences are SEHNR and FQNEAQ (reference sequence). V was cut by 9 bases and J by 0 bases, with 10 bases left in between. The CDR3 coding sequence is TGTGCCAGTCGAGTATCTAGCACAGATACGCAGTATTTT. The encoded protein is CASRVSSTDTQYF. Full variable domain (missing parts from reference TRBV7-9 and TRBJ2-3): DTGVSQNPRHKITKRGQNVTFRCDPISEHNRLYWYRQTLGQGPEFLTYFQNEAQLEKSRLLSDRFSAERPKGSFSTLEIQRTEQGDSAMYLCASRVSSTDTQYFGPGTRLTVL.

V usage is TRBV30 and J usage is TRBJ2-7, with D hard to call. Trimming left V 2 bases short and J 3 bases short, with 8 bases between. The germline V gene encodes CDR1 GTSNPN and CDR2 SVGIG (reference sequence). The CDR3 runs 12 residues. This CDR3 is CAWSTSHYEQYF. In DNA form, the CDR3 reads TGTGCCTGGAGTACCTCTCACTACGAGCAGTACTTC.

CDR3 DNA sequence: TGTGCCACCAGCAGAAAGACAGGGATAAACACTGAAGCTTTCTTT. This encodes CATSRKTGINTEAFF. The chain has TRBV15 and TRBJ1-1, with TRBD1 matching over 7 bases. The CDR3 loop spans 15 amino acids. With V trimmed by 2 bases and J by 2 bases, 5 bases remained unmatched. Looked up from germline, CDR1 is LNHNV and CDR2 is YYDKDF (reference sequence).

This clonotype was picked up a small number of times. The CDR3 DNA is TGTGCCATCAGTCTACTAGCTGTCGATACGCAGTATTTT. It specifies CAISLLAVDTQYF. The chain combines TRBV10-3 with TRBJ2-3, with D maybe TRBD2 (6 bases). Per germline, CDR1 ENHRY and CDR2 SYGVKD. The ends were cut back, 5 bases at V and 6 bases at J, with 12 bases in the middle. The CDR3 is 13 amino acids.

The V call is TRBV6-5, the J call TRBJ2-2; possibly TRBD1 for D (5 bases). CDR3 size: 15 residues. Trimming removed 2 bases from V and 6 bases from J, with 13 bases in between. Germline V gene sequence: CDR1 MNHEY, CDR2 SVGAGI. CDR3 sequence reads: CASSYGALGPGELFF. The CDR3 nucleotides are TGTGCCAGCAGTTACGGGGCTCTAGGGCCCGGGGAGCTGTTTTTT.

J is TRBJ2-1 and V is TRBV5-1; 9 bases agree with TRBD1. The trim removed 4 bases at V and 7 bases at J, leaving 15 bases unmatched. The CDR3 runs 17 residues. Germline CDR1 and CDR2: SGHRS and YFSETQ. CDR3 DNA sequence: TGCGCCAGCAGCCCCCTGACCGGGACAGGGACGTTGAATGAGCAGTTCTTC. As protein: CASSPLTGTGTLNEQFF.

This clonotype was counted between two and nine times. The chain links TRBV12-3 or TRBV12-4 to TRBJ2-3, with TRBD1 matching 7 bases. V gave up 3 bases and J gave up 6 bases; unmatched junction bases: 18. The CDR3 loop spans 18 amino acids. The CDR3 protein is CASSFLTRGLFQSDTQYF. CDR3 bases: TGTGCCAGCAGTTTCCTGACCAGGGGGTTGTTCCAGTCGGATACGCAGTATTTT.

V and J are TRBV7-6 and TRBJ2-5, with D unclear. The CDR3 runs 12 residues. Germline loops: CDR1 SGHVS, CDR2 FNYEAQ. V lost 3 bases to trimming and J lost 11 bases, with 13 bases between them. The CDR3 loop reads CASSLGLDPQYF. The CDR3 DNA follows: TGTGCCAGCAGCTTGGGTTTGGATCCGCAGTACTTC.

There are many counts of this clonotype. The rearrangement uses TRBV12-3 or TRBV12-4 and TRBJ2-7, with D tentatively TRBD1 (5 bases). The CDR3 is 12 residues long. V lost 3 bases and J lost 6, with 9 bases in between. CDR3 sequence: CASSFVGVEQYF. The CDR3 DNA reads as TGTGCCAGCAGTTTCGTAGGGGTCGAGCAGTACTTC.

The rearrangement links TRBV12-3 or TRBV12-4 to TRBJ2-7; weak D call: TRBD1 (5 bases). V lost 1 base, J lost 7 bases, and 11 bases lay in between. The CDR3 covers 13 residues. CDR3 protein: CASSLVDRNEQYF. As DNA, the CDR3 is TGTGCCAGCAGTTTAGTCGACAGAAATGAGCAGTACTTC.

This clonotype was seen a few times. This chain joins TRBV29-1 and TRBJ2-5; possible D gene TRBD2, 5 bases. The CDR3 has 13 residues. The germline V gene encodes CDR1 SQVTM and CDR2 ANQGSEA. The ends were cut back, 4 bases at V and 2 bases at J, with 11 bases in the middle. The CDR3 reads CSVGSGGQETQYF. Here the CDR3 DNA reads TGCAGCGTTGGTTCTGGAGGACAAGAGACCCAGTACTTC.

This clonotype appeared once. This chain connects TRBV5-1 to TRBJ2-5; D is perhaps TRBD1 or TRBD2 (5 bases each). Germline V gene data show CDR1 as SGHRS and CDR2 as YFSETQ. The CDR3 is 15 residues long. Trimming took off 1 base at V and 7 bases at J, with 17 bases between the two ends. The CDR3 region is CASSLMVGTEATQYF. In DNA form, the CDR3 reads TGCGCCAGCAGCTTGATGGTGGGGACCGAAGCGACCCAGTACTTC.

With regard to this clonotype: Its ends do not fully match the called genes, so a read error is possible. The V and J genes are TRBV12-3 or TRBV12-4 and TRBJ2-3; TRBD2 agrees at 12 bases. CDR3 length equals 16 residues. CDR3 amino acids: CASSARTSGIADAQYF. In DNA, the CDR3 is TGTGCCAGCAGTGCCCGGACTAGCGGGATCGCAGATGCGCAGTATTTT.

In DNA form, the CDR3 reads TGTGCCAGCAGCTTAACTAGCGGGAGTTCTGAGCAGTTCTTC. It yields the protein CASSLTSGSSEQFF. V and J are TRBV7-2 and TRBJ2-1, with TRBD2 matching 11 bases. Germline V gene lookup returns CDR1 SGHTA and CDR2 FQGNSA. The J segment lost 9 bases and the V segment lost 2 bases, leaving 3 bases of the junction unmatched. This CDR3 is built from 14 residues. The full variable domain, completed using reference TRBV7-2 and TRBJ2-1, is GAGVSQSPSNKVTEKGKDVELRCDPISGHTALYWYRQSLGQGLEFLIYFQGNSAPDKSGLPSDRFSAERTGGSVSTLTIQRTQQEDSAVYLCASSLTSGSSEQFFGPGTRLTVL.

CDR3 loop: CASRYDRDQETQYF. Written as DNA, the CDR3 is TGTGCCAGCAGATACGACAGGGACCAAGAGACCCAGTACTTC. The chain has TRBV7-2 and TRBJ2-5, with 7 bases lining up with TRBD1. The CDR3 is made up of 14 amino acids. The V gene's germline CDR1 is SGHTA and CDR2 FQGNSA. Trimming cost V 6 bases and J 0 bases; bases outside gene matches: 4.

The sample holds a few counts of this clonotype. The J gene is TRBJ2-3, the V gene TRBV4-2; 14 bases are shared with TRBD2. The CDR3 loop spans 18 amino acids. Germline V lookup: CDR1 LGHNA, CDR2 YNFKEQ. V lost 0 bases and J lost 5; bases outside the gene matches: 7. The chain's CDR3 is CASSQDLTSGRAIDTQYF. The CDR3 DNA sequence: TGTGCCAGCAGCCAAGATTTGACTAGCGGGAGGGCGATAGATACGCAGTATTTT.

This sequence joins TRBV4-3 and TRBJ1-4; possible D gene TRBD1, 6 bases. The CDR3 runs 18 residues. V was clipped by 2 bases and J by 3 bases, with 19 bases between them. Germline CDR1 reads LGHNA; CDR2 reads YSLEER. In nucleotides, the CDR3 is TGCGCCAGCAGCCAATCTCCAGGCGGGGGGCGGGCTAATGAAAAACTGTTTTTT. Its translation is CASSQSPGGGRANEKLFF.

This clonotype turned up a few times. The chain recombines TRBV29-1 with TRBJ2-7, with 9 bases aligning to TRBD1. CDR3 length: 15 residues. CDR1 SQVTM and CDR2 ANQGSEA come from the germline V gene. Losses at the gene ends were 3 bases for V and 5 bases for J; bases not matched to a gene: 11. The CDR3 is CSVDSRVTGGHEQYF. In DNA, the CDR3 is TGCAGCGTTGACAGTCGCGTGACAGGGGGACACGAGCAGTACTTC.

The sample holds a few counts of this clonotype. In nucleotides, the CDR3 is TGTGCCAGCAATCGGGGGGACTCCTACGAGCAGTACTTC. Protein product: CASNRGDSYEQYF. The chain joins TRBV6-2 or TRBV6-3 to TRBJ2-7; 7 positions match TRBD2. Unmatched junction bases numbered 3, after V lost 7 bases and J lost 0 bases. The CDR3 extends over 13 amino acids. Germline V lookup: CDR1 MNHEY, CDR2 SVGEGT.

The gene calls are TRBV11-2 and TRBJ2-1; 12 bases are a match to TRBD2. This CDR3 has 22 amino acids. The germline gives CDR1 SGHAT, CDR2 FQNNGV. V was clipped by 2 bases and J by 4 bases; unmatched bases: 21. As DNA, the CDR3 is TGTGCCAGCAGCTTAATCGTCCTAGCGGGAGGGCGAACACTACTTCGGTACAATGAGCAGTTCTTC. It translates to CASSLIVLAGGRTLLRYNEQFF.

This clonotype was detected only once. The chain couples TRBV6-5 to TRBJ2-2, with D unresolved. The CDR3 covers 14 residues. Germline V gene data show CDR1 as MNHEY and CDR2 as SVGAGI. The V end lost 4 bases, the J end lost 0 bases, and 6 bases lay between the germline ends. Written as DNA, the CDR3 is TGTGCCAGCAGTTCCCGACCGAACACCGGGGAGCTGTTTTTT. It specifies CASSSRPNTGELFF.